A single sample gave rise to the 13 T cell receptor beta chains below, sequenced in a study of T-cell reconstitution after alpha-beta-depleted transplantation in children (dated by TCRdb to between 2015 and 2016). The protocol used for the library was PCR. Sequencing used an Illumina HiSeq 2500. To normalize quantification of the TCRbeta repertoire, the TCR libraries were built with molecular barcoding that relied on unique molecular identifiers. In TCRdb, the public reads were trimmed at Q25 with fastp and aligned with MiXCR, with productive beta chains retained. Every CDR3 protein is listed once, alongside the most common genes and DNA of its rows. The sample profile shows hundreds of thousands of distinct CDR3 sequences; around a third of them were found once. Together, the top ten hold more than 2% of the sample. The sample was PBMCs from the stem cell graft donor, taken from the stem cell graft. The receptors shown here come from a human donor who donated a stem cell graft to a child with aplastic anemia.

The rearrangement uses TRBV12-3 or TRBV12-4 and TRBJ2-5, with D possibly matching TRBD1 (6 bases). The V end lost 9 bases, the J end lost 4 bases, and 18 bases lay between the germline ends. The CDR3 is 14 residues long. CDR3 in DNA: TGTGCCAGTCTACTAGGGGGTGGTGGAGAGACCCAGTACTTC. Encoded protein: CASLLGGGGETQYF.

The genes are TRBV3-1 and TRBJ2-4; the D is unclear. Germline loops: CDR1 LGHDT, CDR2 YNNKEL (reference sequence). With 1 base removed from V and 0 bases from J, the gap between germline ends came to 10 bases. This CDR3 contains 16 residues. The CDR3 coding sequence is TGTGCCAGCAGCCAAGGAATAAGTCTAGCCAAAAACATTCAGTACTTC. Translation: CASSQGISLAKNIQYF.

This chain links TRBV7-2 with TRBJ2-5; perhaps TRBD2 as D (6 bases). V shed 0 bases and J shed 5 bases, with 10 bases lying between them. CDR3 length: 14 amino acids. CDR1 is SGHTA, CDR2 FQGNSA, per germline. CDR3: CASSLAGSAETQYF. CDR3 coding DNA: TGTGCCAGCAGCTTAGCCGGGAGCGCGGAGACCCAGTACTTC.

The chain links TRBV28 to TRBJ2-1; TRBD2 matches at 10 bases. V was pared by 5 bases and J by 8 bases, with 18 bases of the junction left unmatched. This CDR3 is built from 18 residues. Germline CDR1 reads MDHEN; CDR2 reads SYDVKM. CDR3 in DNA: TGTGCCAGCAGTCCAGGCCTAGCGGGAGCTACCAGGCGGGATGAGCAGTTCTTC. Protein sequence: CASSPGLAGATRRDEQFF.

This sequence joins TRBV7-9 and TRBJ1-2; a possible D gene is TRBD1 (5 bases). Germline V CDR1 and CDR2: SEHNR, FQNEAQ (reference sequence). This CDR3 contains 12 residues. Trimming took 5 bases from V and 8 from J, leaving 12 bases between them. CDR3 loop: CASSTGAKGYTF. In DNA form, the CDR3 reads TGTGCCAGCAGCACCGGGGCGAAGGGCTACACCTTC.

This chain joins TRBV5-1 and TRBJ2-3; possible D gene TRBD2, 5 bases. This CDR3 contains 14 residues. Germline values: CDR1 SGHRS, CDR2 YFSETQ. The V and J ends lost 0 bases and 2 bases respectively, with 7 bases between them. CDR3 DNA: TGCGCCAGCAGCTTGGCGGGAACCACAGATACGCAGTATTTT. Translating it yields CASSLAGTTDTQYF.

DNA of the CDR3: TGTGCCAGCAGTCCGCAGGCTGAAAAACTGTTTTTT. It encodes CASSPQAEKLFF. This rearrangement joins TRBV12-3 or TRBV12-4 to TRBJ1-4; unclear D gene. Trimming cost V 5 bases and J 7 bases, with 8 bases left between them. This CDR3 comprises 12 residues.

The J gene is TRBJ1-5, the V gene TRBV29-1; D remains ambiguous. Trimming left V 4 bases short and J 4 bases short, with 17 bases between. The CDR3 is 15 residues long. In germline, CDR1 is SQVTM, CDR2 ANQGSEA. The CDR3 coding sequence is TGCAGCGTTGTTCTTTCCGGCGGAAAAAATCAGCCCCAGCATTTT. It specifies CSVVLSGGKNQPQHF.

In its sample, this clonotype was seen a few times. The chain couples TRBV7-2 to TRBJ2-7; 8 positions match TRBD2. V lost 6 bases, J lost 6 bases, and 13 bases stayed unmatched. Germline V CDR1 and CDR2: SGHTA, FQGNSA. The CDR3 extends over 15 amino acids. The DNA for the CDR3 is TGTGCCAGCAGTATTACTAGCGGCCTGAATGGCGAGCAGTACTTC. This translates into CASSITSGLNGEQYF.

The chain carries TRBV7-2 and TRBJ2-1; D gene unclear. Trimming removed 5 bases from V and 0 bases from J, with 14 bases in between. The CDR3 has 16 amino acids. The germline gives CDR1 SGHTA, CDR2 FQGNSA. The CDR3 nucleotides are TGTGCCAGCAGCCTAGTACACGTGAGCTCCTACAATGAGCAGTTCTTC. Translation: CASSLVHVSSYNEQFF.

There are a few counts of this clonotype. The rearrangement joins TRBV20-1 to TRBJ2-5; D gene ambiguous. Trimming cost V 6 bases and J 1 base, with 12 bases left between them. From germline, CDR1 is DFQATT and CDR2 SNEGSKA (reference sequence). This CDR3 comprises 13 residues. The CDR3 sequence: CSADSTAQETQYF. CDR3 nucleotides: TGCAGTGCCGACTCGACTGCCCAAGAGACCCAGTACTTC.

This clonotype has only a few counts. The chain employs TRBV29-1 and TRBJ2-3, with D maybe TRBD1 (5 bases). Per germline, CDR1 SQVTM and CDR2 ANQGSEA. V was pared by 2 bases and J by 3 bases, with 6 bases between. The CDR3 has 12 amino acids. CDR3 amino acids: CSVESGTDTQYF. In DNA, the CDR3 is TGCAGCGTTGAATCAGGGACAGATACGCAGTATTTT.

This clonotype was detected a few times. The CDR3 does not close with the conserved phenylalanine or tryptophan, likely indicating a read error. The CDR3 region is CASSRTSGRDTQYS. The CDR3 DNA reads as TGTGCCAGCAGCAGGACTAGCGGGAGAGATACGCAGTATTCT. The chain is built from TRBV12-3 or TRBV12-4 and TRBJ2-3; 13 positions agree with TRBD2. J gave up 5 bases and V 6 bases, and 2 bases lay outside the gene matches. This CDR3 region has 14 residues.